The 22 T cell receptor beta chains below come from one sample, sequenced in a study of cytomegalovirus exposure and HLA in healthy donors. Clones were read by immunoSEQ multiplex PCR, and TCRdb kept only the in-frame ones, dropping some. The profile covers roughly 330,000 clones, with 87% appearing a single time and approximately 1.2% taken by the ten largest. Sequences were obtained from PBMCs. The receptor set was obtained from a woman in her thirties in good health and CMV-seropositive.

The chain recombines TRBV7-2 with TRBJ2-1; tentatively, D is TRBD1 (6 bases). Germline V gene sequence: CDR1 SGHTA, CDR2 FQGNSA. V was shortened by 1 base and J by 4 bases, with 11 bases between the two germline ends. The CDR3 sequence is 15 residues long. The CDR3 DNA reads as TGTGCCAGCAGCTTAGGTCGGGACAATTACAATGAGCAGTTCTTC. Its translation: CASSLGRDNYNEQFF.

This clone was seen only a few times. V and J are TRBV12-2 and TRBJ1-5. TRBV12-2 is assigned pseudogene status. The CDR3 runs to 15 residues. CDR3 sequence reads: CASRLGGGGNQPQHF. The CDR3 DNA sequence: TGTGCAAGTCGCTTAGGCGGGGGCGGCAATCAGCCCCAGCATTTT.

The chain carries TRBV11-2 and TRBJ2-5; D not certain. From germline, CDR1 is SGHAT and CDR2 FQNNGV. V lost 5 bases to trimming and J lost 9 bases, with 13 bases between them. The CDR3 runs to 12 residues. CDR3 in amino acids: CASSPQYRAQYF. Written as DNA, the CDR3 is TGTGCCAGCAGCCCTCAATATCGGGCCCAGTACTTC.

This rearrangement joins TRBV29-1 to TRBJ2-7; 10 positions match TRBD1. CDR3 length equals 12 residues. The ends lost 5 bases at V and 3 bases at J; junction bases unmatched: 1. Germline CDR1 SQVTM, CDR2 ANQGSEA. CDR3 nucleotide sequence: TGCAGCGTTTGGACAGGGGGCTACGAGCAGTACTTC. This gives the protein CSVWTGGYEQYF.

This clone was picked up one time. This chain connects TRBV6-5 to TRBJ2-2; 12 bases align to TRBD2. This CDR3 region has 16 residues. Germline CDR1 MNHEY, CDR2 SVGAGI. Unmatched junction bases numbered 4, after V lost 2 bases and J lost 6 bases. The CDR3 reads CASSYLPSGGAGELFF. CDR3 sequence (DNA): TGTGCCAGCAGTTACCTCCCTAGCGGGGGGGCCGGGGAGCTGTTTTTT.

The genes are TRBV27 and TRBJ1-2; perhaps TRBD1 as D (6 bases). The CDR3 sequence is 16 residues long. Trimming shortened V by 0 bases and J by 5 bases, and 16 bases separated the two germline ends. Germline CDR1 reads MNHEY; CDR2 reads SMNVEV (reference sequence). The CDR3 region is CASSLSGGKLGYGYTF. The CDR3 DNA reads as TGTGCCAGCAGTTTATCAGGGGGAAAGTTAGGGTATGGCTACACCTTC.

V usage is TRBV29-1 and J usage is TRBJ2-2; 7 positions agree with TRBD1. Trimming cost V 7 bases and J 2 bases; bases outside gene matches: 4. The CDR3 extends over 13 amino acids. Germline lookup yields CDR1 SQVTM and CDR2 ANQGSEA. This chain's CDR3 is CSAGDSNTGELFF. CDR3 sequence (DNA): TGCAGCGCTGGGGACAGCAACACCGGGGAGCTGTTTTTT.

This rearrangement joins TRBV5-1 to TRBJ2-2; 8 positions agree with TRBD2. CDR3 size: 17 residues. V was clipped by 1 base and J by 2 bases; unmatched bases: 7. CDR1 is SGHRS and CDR2 is YFSETQ in the germline V gene. Here the CDR3 reads CASSLMASGQNTGELFF. The CDR3 nucleotides are TGCGCCAGCAGCTTGATGGCTAGCGGGCAAAACACCGGGGAGCTGTTTTTT. Full variable domain (rest looked up from reference TRBV5-1 and TRBJ2-2): KAGVTQTPRYLIKTRGQQVTLSCSPISGHRSVSWYQQTPGQGLQFLFEYFSETQRNKGNFPGRFSGRQFSNSRSEMNVSTLELGDSALYLCASSLMASGQNTGELFFGEGSRLTVL.

The chain joins TRBV9 to TRBJ1-2; D is perhaps TRBD1 (5 bases). The germline V gene has CDR1 SGDLS and CDR2 YYNGEE. CDR3 size: 15 residues. With 4 bases removed from V and 2 bases from J, the gap between germline ends came to 15 bases. CDR3 in amino acids: CASSPGGGSNYGYTF. As DNA, the CDR3 is TGTGCCAGCAGCCCGGGGGGAGGATCCAACTATGGCTACACCTTC.

The gene calls are TRBV7-3 and TRBJ2-3; 12 bases are shared with TRBD2. V lost 2 bases to trimming and J lost 8 bases; unmatched junction nucleotides: 11. Germline lookup yields CDR1 SGHTA and CDR2 FQGTGA. There are 17 residues in the CDR3. The CDR3 loop is CASSLSTSGGSQGTQYF. CDR3 nucleotides: TGTGCCAGCAGCTTATCGACTAGCGGGGGATCACAGGGTACGCAGTATTTT.

V and J are TRBV6-6 and TRBJ2-1; 8 nucleotides align to TRBD2. This CDR3 contains 15 residues. Germline loops: CDR1 MNHNY, CDR2 SVGAGI (reference sequence). V dropped 4 bases and J dropped 4; count of bases not matched to a gene: 6. The DNA for the CDR3 is TGTGCCAGCAGTTCCGTTATAGCGGGATACAATGAGCAGTTCTTC. Translation gives CASSSVIAGYNEQFF.

Only a few counts were recorded for this clone. This chain links TRBV7-8 with TRBJ1-4, with D unclear. Germline lookup yields CDR1 SGHVS and CDR2 FQNEAQ. This CDR3 spans 11 amino acids. V was cut by 5 bases and J by 7 bases, with 5 bases left in between. The CDR3 DNA reads TGTGCCAGCAGCGCTCGTGAAAAACTGTTTTTT. This gives the protein CASSAREKLFF.

In the case of this clone: Sequence at one end of the junction differs from germline and may be a read error. The chain links TRBV9 to TRBJ2-7, with a possible D match to TRBD2 (6 bases). The length of the CDR3 is 14 residues. Germline CDR1 SGDLS, CDR2 YYNGEE. Here the CDR3 reads CASSVAWDSLLVTF. The CDR3 nucleotides are TGTGCCAGCAGCGTAGCCTGGGACTCACTTTTGGTGACCTTC.

The chain is built from TRBV5-6 and TRBJ1-3; 7 bases line up with TRBD1. V lost 4 bases to trimming and J lost 4 bases; unmatched junction nucleotides: 5. The CDR3 consists of 14 residues. Germline V gene data show CDR1 as SGHDT and CDR2 as YYEEEE. The CDR3 loop is CASSRRQGGNTIYF. DNA for the CDR3: TGTGCCAGCAGCCGAAGACAGGGAGGAAACACCATATATTTT.

V usage is TRBV9 and J usage is TRBJ1-1; a possible D gene is TRBD1 (6 bases). V dropped 0 bases and J dropped 9 bases, with 9 bases sitting between them. The length of the CDR3 is 12 residues. Per the germline V gene, CDR1 is SGDLS and CDR2 is YYNGEE. CDR3 bases: TGTGCCAGCAGCGTAGGAGGGGGACAAGCTTTCTTT. Translation: CASSVGGGQAFF.

This chain uses TRBV29-1 with TRBJ2-7, with TRBD1 identical over 9 bases. This CDR3 contains 14 residues. V was pared by 4 bases and J by 2 bases, with 6 bases of the junction left unmatched. CDR1 is SQVTM and CDR2 is ANQGSEA in the germline V gene. The CDR3 region is CSVVGGQGPYEQYF. CDR3 nucleotide sequence: TGCAGCGTTGTGGGGGGACAGGGCCCCTACGAGCAGTACTTC.

This sequence joins TRBV5-1 and TRBJ2-2, with a tentative D call TRBD2 (6 bases). This CDR3 is 14 amino acids long. The ends were cut back, 5 bases at V and 5 bases at J, with 13 bases in the middle. Germline values: CDR1 SGHRS, CDR2 YFSETQ. DNA of the CDR3: TGCGCCAGCAGACCGACTAGTCAGACCGGGGAGCTGTTTTTT. Its translation is CASRPTSQTGELFF.

The rearrangement uses TRBV27 and TRBJ2-3; 9 nucleotides line up with TRBD2. With V trimmed by 6 bases and J by 1 base, 2 bases remained unmatched. In germline, CDR1 is MNHEY, CDR2 SMNVEV (reference sequence). CDR3 length equals 14 residues. For the CDR3, the DNA is TGTGCCAGCAGATGGACTAGCGGCACAGATACGCAGTATTTT. Translated, it gives CASRWTSGTDTQYF.

This clone has a handful of counts. The chain recombines TRBV18 with TRBJ1-5, with TRBD1 as a possible D gene (6 bases). The ends were cut back, 4 bases at V and 1 base at J, with 8 bases in the middle. Germline CDR1 and CDR2: KGHSH and LQKENI. This CDR3 is built from 14 residues. The CDR3 DNA sequence: TGTGCCAGCTCACGACAGGAAAGCAATCAGCCCCAGCATTTT. Protein sequence: CASSRQESNQPQHF.

The chain combines TRBV10-3 with TRBJ1-2; tentative D call: TRBD1 (5 bases). The V gene's germline CDR1 is ENHRY and CDR2 SYGVKD. With 3 bases removed from V and 6 bases from J, the gap between germline ends came to 11 bases. The CDR3 is 13 amino acids. DNA of the CDR3: TGTGCCATCAGTGACCGGGGGTTGGATGGCTACACCTTC. It translates to CAISDRGLDGYTF.

The chain recombines TRBV5-1 with TRBJ2-3, with 7 bases identical to TRBD1. The CDR3 is 14 amino acids. V dropped 3 bases and J dropped 1; count of bases not matched to a gene: 2. Germline V gene data show CDR1 as SGHRS and CDR2 as YFSETQ. The CDR3 sequence: CASSYGQGTDTQYF. The CDR3 DNA reads as TGCGCCAGCAGCTACGGACAGGGCACAGATACGCAGTATTTT.

J is TRBJ2-7 and V is TRBV2; TRBD2 agrees at 7 bases. The J segment lost 0 bases and the V segment lost 7 bases, leaving 9 bases of the junction unmatched. Germline values: CDR1 SNHLY, CDR2 FYNNEI. The CDR3 is 15 residues long. Here the CDR3 DNA reads TGTGCCAGCACCTTTCAAGCGGGAATCTCCTACGAGCAGTACTTC. Encoded protein: CASTFQAGISYEQYF.